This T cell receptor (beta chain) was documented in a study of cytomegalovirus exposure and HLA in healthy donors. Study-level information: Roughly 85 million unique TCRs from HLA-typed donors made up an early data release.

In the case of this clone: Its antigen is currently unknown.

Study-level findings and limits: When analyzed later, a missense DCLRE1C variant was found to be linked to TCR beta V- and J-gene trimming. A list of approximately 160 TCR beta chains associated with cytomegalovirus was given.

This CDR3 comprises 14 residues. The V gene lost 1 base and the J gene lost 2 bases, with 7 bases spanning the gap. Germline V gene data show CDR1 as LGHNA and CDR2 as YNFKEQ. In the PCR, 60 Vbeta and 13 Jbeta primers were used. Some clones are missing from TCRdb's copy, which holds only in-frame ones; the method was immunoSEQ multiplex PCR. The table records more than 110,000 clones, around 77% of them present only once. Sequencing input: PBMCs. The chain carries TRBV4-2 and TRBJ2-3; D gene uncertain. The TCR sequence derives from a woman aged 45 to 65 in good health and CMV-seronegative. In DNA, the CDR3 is TGTGCCAGCAGCCAAGGCAGGCACACAGATACGCAGTATTTT. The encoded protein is CASSQGRHTDTQYF.